A selection of T cell receptor beta chains follows, all from one sample in a study of beta chain features in type 1 diabetes. TCRdb's table, derived via immunoSEQ multiplex PCR, lists solely in-frame clones and lacks some. The sample has around 26,000 clones, over 65% seen once. The sample consisted of stem cell memory CD4+ T cells from blood. Source of these receptors: a woman aged 40-49 years with type 1 diabetes. CDR3s include the opening cysteine and the closing phenylalanine or tryptophan. Fields, in order: D gene, J gene, clone size, V gene, CDR3 DNA, CDR3 protein. A D gene is named only where the DNA matches it firmly. A clone size is listed for some rows: how often the clone was seen (once, few, many), or a class if it is expanded.

TRBD1,TRBJ1-6,.,TRBV7-2,TGTGCCAGCAGCTCTCCGACAGGGCCAGGGGCCCTCCACTTT,CASSSPTGPGALHF
.,TRBJ2-7,.,TRBV11-3,TGTGCCAGCAGCCCGGGACACGCGTACGAGCAGTACTTC,CASSPGHAYEQYF
.,TRBJ1-1,.,TRBV7-2,TGTGCCAGCAGCCTAGACGGCCACCCGGCGGCTGAAGCTTTCTTT,CASSLDGHPAAEAFF
TRBD1,TRBJ2-7,.,TRBV6-5,TGTGCCAGCAGTTCCCACAGGGGTGACTCCTACGAGCAGTACTTC,CASSSHRGDSYEQYF
.,TRBJ1-1,.,TRBV16,TGTGCCAGCAGCCCCAGACAGATTATGAACACTGAAGCTTTCTTT,CASSPRQIMNTEAFF
.,TRBJ2-7,.,TRBV28,TGTGCCAGCAAGACGGCCGGGAGTAGCTCCTACGAGCAGTACTTC,CASKTAGSSSYEQYF
TRBD1,TRBJ1-5,.,TRBV7-2,TGTGCCAGCAGCTCGACAGGGAATAGCAATCAGCCCCAGCATTTT,CASSSTGNSNQPQHF
.,TRBJ1-1,.,TRBV29-1,TGCAGCGCCAAGGGGAACCTGAACACTGAAGCTTTCTTT,CSAKGNLNTEAFF
.,TRBJ1-2,.,TRBV2,TGTGCCAGCAGCATTGAGCTTACCGGCTACACCTTC,CASSIELTGYTF
TRBD1,TRBJ2-3,.,TRBV7-9,TGTGCCAGCATCAGGGACAGGATGGCAGATACGCAGTATTTT,CASIRDRMADTQYF
.,TRBJ2-1,.,TRBV11-2,TGTGCCAGCAGCTTAGGGGGGCGCTCTGAGAATGAGCAGTTCTTC,CASSLGGRSENEQFF
.,TRBJ2-5,few,TRBV7-2,TGTGCCAGCAGCTTCGAGCGGCAGAGGGGGGAGACCCAGTACTTC,CASSFERQRGETQYF
TRBD1,TRBJ1-1,.,TRBV6-6,TGTGCCAGCAGTTACCGCACAGGGGGCTTTAACACTGAAGCTTTCTTT,CASSYRTGGFNTEAFF
.,TRBJ2-7,.,TRBV5-1,TGCGCCAGCAGCTTAGAAACCGGAGACGAGCAGTACTTC,CASSLETGDEQYF
.,TRBJ2-5,.,TRBV7-2,TGTGCCAGCAGCTTAGCTGGGGCCCAAGAGACCCAGTACTTC,CASSLAGAQETQYF